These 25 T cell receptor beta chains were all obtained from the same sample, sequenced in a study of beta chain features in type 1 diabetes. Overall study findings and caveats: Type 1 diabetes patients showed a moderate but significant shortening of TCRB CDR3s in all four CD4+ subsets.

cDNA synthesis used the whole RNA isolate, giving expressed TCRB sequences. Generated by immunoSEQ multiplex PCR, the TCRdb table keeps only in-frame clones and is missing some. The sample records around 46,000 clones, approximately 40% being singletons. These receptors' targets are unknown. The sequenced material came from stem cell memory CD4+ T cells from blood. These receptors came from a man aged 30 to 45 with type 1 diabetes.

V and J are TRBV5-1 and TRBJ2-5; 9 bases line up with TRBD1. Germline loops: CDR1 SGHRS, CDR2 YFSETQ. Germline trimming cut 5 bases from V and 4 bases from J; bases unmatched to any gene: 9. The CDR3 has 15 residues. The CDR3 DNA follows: TGCGCCAGCAGTCCCGGGACAGGGTCTGCAGAGACCCAGTACTTC. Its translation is CASSPGTGSAETQYF.

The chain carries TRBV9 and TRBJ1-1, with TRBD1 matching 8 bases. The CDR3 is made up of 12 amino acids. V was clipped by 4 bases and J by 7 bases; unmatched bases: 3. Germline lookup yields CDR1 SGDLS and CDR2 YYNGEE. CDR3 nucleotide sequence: TGTGCCAGCAGCTTCGGACAGGGTGAAGCTTTCTTT. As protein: CASSFGQGEAFF. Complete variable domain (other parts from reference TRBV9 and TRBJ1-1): DSGVTQTPKHLITATGQRVTLRCSPRSGDLSVYWYQQSLDQGLQFLIQYYNGEERAKGNILERFSAQQFPDLHSELNLSSLELGDSALYFCASSFGQGEAFFGQGTRLTVV.

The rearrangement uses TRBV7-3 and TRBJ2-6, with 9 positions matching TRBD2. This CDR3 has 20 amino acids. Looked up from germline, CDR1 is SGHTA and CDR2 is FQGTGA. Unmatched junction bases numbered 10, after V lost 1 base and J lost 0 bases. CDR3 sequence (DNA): TGTGCCAGCAGCTTAAGAGGTCCGACTAGCGGATACTCTGGGGCCAACGTCCTGACTTTC. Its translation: CASSLRGPTSGYSGANVLTF.

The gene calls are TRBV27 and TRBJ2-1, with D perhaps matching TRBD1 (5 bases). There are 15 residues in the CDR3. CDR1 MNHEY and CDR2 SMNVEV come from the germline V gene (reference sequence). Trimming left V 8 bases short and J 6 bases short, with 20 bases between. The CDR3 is CASEPTPRVPNEQFF. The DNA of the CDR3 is TGTGCCAGCGAACCAACACCCAGGGTACCCAATGAGCAGTTCTTC.

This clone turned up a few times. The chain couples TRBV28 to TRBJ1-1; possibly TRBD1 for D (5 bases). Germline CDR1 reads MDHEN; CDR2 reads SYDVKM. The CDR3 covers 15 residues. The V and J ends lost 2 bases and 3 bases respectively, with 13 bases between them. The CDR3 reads CASSLTGPRYTEAFF. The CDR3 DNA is TGTGCCAGCAGTTTAACAGGCCCTAGGTACACTGAAGCTTTCTTT.

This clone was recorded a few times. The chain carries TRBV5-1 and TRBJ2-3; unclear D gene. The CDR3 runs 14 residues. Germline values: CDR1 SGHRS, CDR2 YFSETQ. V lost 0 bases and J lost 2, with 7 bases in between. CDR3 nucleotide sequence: TGCGCCAGCAGCTTGGGAGTGATCACAGATACGCAGTATTTT. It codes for CASSLGVITDTQYF.

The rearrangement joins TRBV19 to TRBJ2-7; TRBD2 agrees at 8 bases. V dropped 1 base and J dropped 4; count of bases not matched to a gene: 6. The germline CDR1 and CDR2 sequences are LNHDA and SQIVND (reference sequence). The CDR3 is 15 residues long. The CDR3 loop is CASSIAGGLRYEQYF. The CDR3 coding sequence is TGTGCCAGTAGTATAGCGGGAGGGCTCCGGTACGAGCAGTACTTC. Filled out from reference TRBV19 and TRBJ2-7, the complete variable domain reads DGGITQSPKYLFRKEGQNVTLSCEQNLNHDAMYWYRQDPGQGLRLIYYSQIVNDFQKGDIAEGYSVSREKKESFPLTVTSAQKNPTAFYLCASSIAGGLRYEQYFGPGTRLTVT.

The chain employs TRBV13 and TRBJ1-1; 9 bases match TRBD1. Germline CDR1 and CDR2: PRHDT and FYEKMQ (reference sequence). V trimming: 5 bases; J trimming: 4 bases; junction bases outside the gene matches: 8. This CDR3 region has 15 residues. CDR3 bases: TGTGCCAGCAGCAGGGGACAGGGATTGGCCACTGAAGCTTTCTTT. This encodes CASSRGQGLATEAFF.

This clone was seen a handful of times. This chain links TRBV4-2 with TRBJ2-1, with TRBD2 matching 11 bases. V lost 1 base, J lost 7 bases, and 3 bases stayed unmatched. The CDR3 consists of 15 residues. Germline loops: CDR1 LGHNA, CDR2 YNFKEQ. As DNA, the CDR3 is TGTGCCAGCAGCCAAGGACTAGCGGGATTAAATGAGCAGTTCTTC. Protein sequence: CASSQGLAGLNEQFF.

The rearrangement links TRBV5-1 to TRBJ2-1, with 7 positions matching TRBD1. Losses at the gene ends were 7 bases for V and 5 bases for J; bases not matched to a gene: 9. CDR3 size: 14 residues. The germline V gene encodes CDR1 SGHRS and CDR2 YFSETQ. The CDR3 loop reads CASGSGTADNEQFF. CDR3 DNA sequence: TGCGCCAGCGGATCCGGGACAGCAGACAATGAGCAGTTCTTC.

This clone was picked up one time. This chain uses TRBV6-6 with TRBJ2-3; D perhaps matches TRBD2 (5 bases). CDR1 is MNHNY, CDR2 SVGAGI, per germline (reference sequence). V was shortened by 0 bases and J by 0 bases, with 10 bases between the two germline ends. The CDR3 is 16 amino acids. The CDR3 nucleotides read TGTGCCAGCAGTTACTCGGAAGCGGTTAGCACAGATACGCAGTATTTT. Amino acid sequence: CASSYSEAVSTDTQYF.

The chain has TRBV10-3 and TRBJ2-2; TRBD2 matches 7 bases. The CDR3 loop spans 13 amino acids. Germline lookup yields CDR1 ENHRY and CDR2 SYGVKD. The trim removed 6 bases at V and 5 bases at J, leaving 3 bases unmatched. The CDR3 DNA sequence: TGTGCCATCAGGCCACTAGCGACCGGGGAGCTGTTTTTT. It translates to CAIRPLATGELFF.

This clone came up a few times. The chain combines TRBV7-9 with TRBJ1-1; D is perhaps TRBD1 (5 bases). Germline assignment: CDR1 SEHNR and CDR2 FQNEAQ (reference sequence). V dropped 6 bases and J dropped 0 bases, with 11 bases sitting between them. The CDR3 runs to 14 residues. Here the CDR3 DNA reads TGTGCCAGCAGTCTCCAGGGCATGAACACTGAAGCTTTCTTT. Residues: CASSLQGMNTEAFF. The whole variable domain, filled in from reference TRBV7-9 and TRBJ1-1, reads DTGVSQNPRHKITKRGQNVTFRCDPISEHNRLYWYRQTLGQGPEFLTYFQNEAQLEKSRLLSDRFSAERPKGSFSTLEIQRTEQGDSAMYLCASSLQGMNTEAFFGQGTRLTVV.

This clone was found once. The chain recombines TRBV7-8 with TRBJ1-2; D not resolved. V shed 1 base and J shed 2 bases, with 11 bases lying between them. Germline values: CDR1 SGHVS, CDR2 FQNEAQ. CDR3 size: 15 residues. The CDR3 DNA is TGTGCCAGCAGCTTAGGCGGACTCACGAACTATGGCTACACCTTC. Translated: CASSLGGLTNYGYTF.

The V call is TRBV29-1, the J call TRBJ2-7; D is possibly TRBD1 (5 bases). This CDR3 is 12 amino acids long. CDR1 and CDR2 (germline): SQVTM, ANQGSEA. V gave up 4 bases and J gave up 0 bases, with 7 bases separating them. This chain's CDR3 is CSVVQGSYEQYF. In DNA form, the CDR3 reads TGCAGCGTTGTTCAGGGCTCCTACGAGCAGTACTTC.

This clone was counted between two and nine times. The CDR3 DNA sequence: TGTGCCAGCAGGCCGGGACAGGGGGCCGATGAGCAGTTCTTC. This codes for CASRPGQGADEQFF. The chain uses TRBV11-1 and TRBJ2-1, with 12 nucleotides matching TRBD1. CDR1 and CDR2 from the germline V gene are SGHAT and FQDESV (reference sequence). There are 14 residues in the CDR3. V trimming: 6 bases; J trimming: 8 bases; junction bases outside the gene matches: 5. Looking up the rest from reference TRBV11-1 and TRBJ2-1 gives the full variable domain: EAEVAQSPRYKITEKSQAVAFWCDPISGHATLYWYRQILGQGPELLVQFQDESVVDDSQLPKDRFSAERLKGVDSTLKIQPAELGDSAMYLCASRPGQGADEQFFGPGTRLTVL.

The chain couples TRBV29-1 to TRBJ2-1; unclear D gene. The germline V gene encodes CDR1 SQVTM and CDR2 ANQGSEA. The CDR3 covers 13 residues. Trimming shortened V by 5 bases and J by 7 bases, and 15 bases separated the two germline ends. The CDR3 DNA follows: TGCAGCGTTACCCCTATGGGCCAAAATGAGCAGTTCTTC. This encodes CSVTPMGQNEQFF.

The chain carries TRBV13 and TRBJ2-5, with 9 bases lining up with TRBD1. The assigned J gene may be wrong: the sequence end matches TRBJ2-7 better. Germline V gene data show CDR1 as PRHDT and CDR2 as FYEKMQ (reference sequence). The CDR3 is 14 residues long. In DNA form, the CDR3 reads TGTGCCAGCAGCTTATGGGACAGGGACTACGAGCAGTACTTC. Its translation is CASSLWDRDYEQYF.

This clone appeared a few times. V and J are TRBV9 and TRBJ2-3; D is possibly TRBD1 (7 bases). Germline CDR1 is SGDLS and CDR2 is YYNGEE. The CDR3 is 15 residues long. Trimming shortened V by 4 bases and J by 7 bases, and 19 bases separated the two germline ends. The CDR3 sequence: CASSPQGGWGNTQYF. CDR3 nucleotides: TGTGCCAGCAGCCCCCAGGGGGGATGGGGGAATACGCAGTATTTT. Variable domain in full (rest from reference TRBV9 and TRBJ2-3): DSGVTQTPKHLITATGQRVTLRCSPRSGDLSVYWYQQSLDQGLQFLIQYYNGEERAKGNILERFSAQQFPDLHSELNLSSLELGDSALYFCASSPQGGWGNTQYFGPGTRLTVL.

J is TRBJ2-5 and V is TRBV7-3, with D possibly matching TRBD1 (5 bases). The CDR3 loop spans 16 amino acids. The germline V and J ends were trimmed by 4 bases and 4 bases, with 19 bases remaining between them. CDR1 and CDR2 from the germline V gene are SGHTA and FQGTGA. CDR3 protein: CASSSRTLPLGETQYF. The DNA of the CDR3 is TGTGCCAGCAGCTCCCGGACACTTCCCCTCGGAGAGACCCAGTACTTC. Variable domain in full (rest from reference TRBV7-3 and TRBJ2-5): GAGVSQTPSNKVTEKGKYVELRCDPISGHTALYWYRQSLGQGPEFLIYFQGTGAADDSGLPNDRFFAVRPEGSVSTLKIQRTERGDSAVYLCASSSRTLPLGETQYFGPGTRLLVL.

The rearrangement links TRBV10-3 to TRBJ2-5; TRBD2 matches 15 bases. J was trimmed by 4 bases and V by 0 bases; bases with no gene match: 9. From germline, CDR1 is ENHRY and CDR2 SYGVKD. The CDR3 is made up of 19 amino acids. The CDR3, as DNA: TGTGCCATCAGTGAGTCTTGGACTAGCGGGAGGGAGTTGCCAGAGACCCAGTACTTC. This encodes CAISESWTSGRELPETQYF.

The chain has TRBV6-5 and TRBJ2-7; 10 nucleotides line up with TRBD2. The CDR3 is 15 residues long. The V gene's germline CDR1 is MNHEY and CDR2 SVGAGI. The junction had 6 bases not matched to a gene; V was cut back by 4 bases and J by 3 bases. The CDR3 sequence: CASSSRPSGSYEQYF. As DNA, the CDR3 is TGTGCCAGCAGTTCTCGTCCTAGCGGGAGCTACGAGCAGTACTTC.

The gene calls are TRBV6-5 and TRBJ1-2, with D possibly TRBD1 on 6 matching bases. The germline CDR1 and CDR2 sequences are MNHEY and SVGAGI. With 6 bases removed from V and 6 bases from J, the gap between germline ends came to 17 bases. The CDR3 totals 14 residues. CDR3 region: CASSLQGWVHGYTF. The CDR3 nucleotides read TGTGCCAGCAGCTTACAGGGTTGGGTCCATGGCTACACCTTC.

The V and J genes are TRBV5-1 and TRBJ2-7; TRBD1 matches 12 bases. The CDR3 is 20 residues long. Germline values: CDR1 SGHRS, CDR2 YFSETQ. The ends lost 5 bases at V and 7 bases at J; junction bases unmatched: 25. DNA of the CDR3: TGCGCCAGCAGACGGGACAGGGGGCGCGGGACTACCACAGGACTACGGGAGCAGTACTTC. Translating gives CASRRDRGRGTTTGLREQYF.

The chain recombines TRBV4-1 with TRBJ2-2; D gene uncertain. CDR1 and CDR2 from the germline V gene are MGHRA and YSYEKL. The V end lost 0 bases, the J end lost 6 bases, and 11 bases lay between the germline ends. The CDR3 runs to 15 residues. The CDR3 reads CASSQENSMAGELFF. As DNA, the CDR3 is TGCGCCAGCAGCCAAGAGAATAGTATGGCCGGGGAGCTGTTTTTT.